Included here is one TCR beta chain sequence, with context. Germline loops: CDR1 SNHLY, CDR2 FYNNEI. Trimming took 7 bases from V and 3 from J; bases not matched to a gene: 9. The CDR3 runs 14 residues. This record belongs to a study of OX40 agonist ivuxolimab in advanced cancers. Study-level information: The patients received ivuxolimab by intravenous route every 2 weeks at 0.01 to 10 mg/kg. Patients treated during dose escalation were battling hepatocellular carcinoma, melanoma, renal cell or head and neck cancer.

Profiled with immunoSEQ multiplex PCR; TCRdb holds only in-frame clones, not every one. The table has around 35,000 clones, around 81% seen once; the top ten hold 1.3% to 1.5%. The gene calls are TRBV2 and TRBJ2-7, with 7 bases identical to TRBD2. The sequence was collected from an adult with an advanced solid tumor such as melanoma, head and neck, liver or kidney cancer. Sequenced material: CD4+ or CD8+ T cells sorted from blood, taken in a trial of the OX40 agonist ivuxolimab. CDR3: CASTMASGSYEQYF. The DNA for the CDR3 is TGTGCCAGCACGATGGCTAGCGGTAGCTACGAGCAGTACTTC.